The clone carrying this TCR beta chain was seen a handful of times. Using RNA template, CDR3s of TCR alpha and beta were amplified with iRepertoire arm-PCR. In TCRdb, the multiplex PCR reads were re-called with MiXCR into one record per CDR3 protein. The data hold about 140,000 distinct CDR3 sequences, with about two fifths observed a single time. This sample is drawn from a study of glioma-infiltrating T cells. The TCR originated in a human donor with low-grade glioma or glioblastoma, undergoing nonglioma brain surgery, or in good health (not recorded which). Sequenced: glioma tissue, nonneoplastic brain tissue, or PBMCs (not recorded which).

The CDR3 sequence is CASSEDQDSPDGYTF. DNA of the CDR3: TGTGCCAGCAGTGAAGATCAGGACAGCCCTGATGGCTACACCTTC. The rearrangement links TRBV27 to TRBJ1-2; a weak D match, TRBD1 (6 bases). V was cut by 5 bases and J by 6 bases, with 19 bases left in between. Germline lookup yields CDR1 MNHEY and CDR2 SMNVEV (reference sequence). CDR3 size: 15 residues.